The 10 T cell receptor beta chains below were found in one sample sequenced in a study of blood T cell repertoires in COVID-19. Produced via immunoSEQ multiplex PCR; TCRdb's table is partial and in-frame only. The data contain more than 300,000 clones, over 75% of them singletons. The sample taken for sequencing was peripheral blood. The receptors here all came from a woman in her thirties with COVID-19, enrolled during active disease.

The rearrangement uses TRBV4-3 and TRBJ2-1; D may be TRBD2 (6 bases). The CDR3 is 15 amino acids. Germline V gene lookup returns CDR1 LGHNA and CDR2 YSLEER. The V end was cut by 0 bases, the J end by 4 bases, with 10 bases between. The CDR3 loop is CASSQDLAGYNEQFF. The DNA of the CDR3 is TGCGCCAGCAGCCAAGATCTCGCGGGATACAATGAGCAGTTCTTC.

The chain uses TRBV6-5 and TRBJ2-7; TRBD2 is a possible D gene (5 bases). V was clipped by 6 bases and J by 2 bases, with 8 bases between them. This CDR3 has 12 residues. Germline V gives CDR1 MNHEY, CDR2 SVGAGI. As DNA, the CDR3 is TGTGCCAGCAGCTCCGGGACCTACGAGCAGTACTTC. It yields the protein CASSSGTYEQYF.

This clone has only one observation. V gene TRBV7-9 combines with J gene TRBJ2-3, with TRBD1 matching 9 bases. CDR3 length: 17 amino acids. With 1 base clipped from V and 5 bases from J, the junction kept 10 bases outside the gene matches. The germline CDR1 and CDR2 sequences are SEHNR and FQNEAQ (reference sequence). CDR3 nucleotides: TGTGCCAGCAGCTTAGGCCGGGACAGGGCGCCGAGAGATACGCAGTATTTT. It encodes CASSLGRDRAPRDTQYF.

The chain recombines TRBV3-1 (or the pseudogene TRBV3-2) with TRBJ1-4, with 8 bases aligning to TRBD1. Germline V gene sequence: CDR1 LGHDT, CDR2 YNNKEL (reference sequence). With 4 bases clipped from V and 16 bases from J, the junction kept 8 bases outside the gene matches. The CDR3 length is 12 residues. Here the CDR3 DNA reads TGTGCCAGCAGCCCCGGGACAGGCCTACCGTTTTTT. Protein sequence: CASSPGTGLPFF.

The chain links TRBV10-3 to TRBJ2-5; 9 bases line up with TRBD1. CDR1 is ENHRY, CDR2 SYGVKD, per germline. The V and J ends lost 10 bases and 5 bases, in that order; junction bases with no gene match: 14. There are 15 residues in the CDR3. CDR3 sequence reads: CASQVGTGYGETQYF. As DNA, the CDR3 is TGTGCCAGCCAAGTAGGGACAGGGTATGGGGAGACCCAGTACTTC.

The chain links TRBV7-2 to TRBJ2-4; possibly TRBD2 for D (6 bases). Germline V gene lookup returns CDR1 SGHTA and CDR2 FQGNSA. This CDR3 is built from 15 residues. Trimming cost V 7 bases and J 1 base, with 14 bases left between them. The CDR3 DNA reads TGTGCCAGCACCCCGGGTGGGGGGGCCAAAAACATTCAGTACTTC. Encoded protein: CASTPGGGAKNIQYF.

V gene TRBV7-6 combines with J gene TRBJ2-3, with 14 bases fitting TRBD2. Trimming removed 5 bases from V and 4 bases from J; junction bases left unmatched: 11. This CDR3 is 18 amino acids long. Germline loops: CDR1 SGHVS, CDR2 FNYEAQ. CDR3 sequence reads: CASSTSIGTSGRADTQYF. The CDR3 region has the DNA TGTGCCAGCAGCACGAGTATCGGGACTAGCGGGAGAGCAGATACGCAGTATTTT.

This clone occurred once. The rearrangement uses TRBV30 and TRBJ2-3, with 11 positions matching TRBD2. The CDR3 has 12 residues. V was clipped by 4 bases and J by 6 bases; unmatched bases: 0. Per the germline V gene, CDR1 is GTSNPN and CDR2 is SVGIG (reference sequence). In nucleotides, the CDR3 is TGTGCCTGGACTAGCGGGGGGGATACGCAGTATTTT. This encodes CAWTSGGDTQYF.

The chain links TRBV3-1 (or the pseudogene TRBV3-2) to TRBJ2-1; 10 bases are a match to TRBD2. Germline CDR1 LGHDT, CDR2 YNNKEL (reference sequence). The ends lost 1 base at V and 5 bases at J; junction bases unmatched: 2. The CDR3 extends over 15 amino acids. In DNA form, the CDR3 reads TGTGCCAGCAGCCAAGGGCTAGCGGGAGACAATGAGCAGTTCTTC. Protein sequence: CASSQGLAGDNEQFF.

The chain employs TRBV6-5 and TRBJ1-1, with D possibly being TRBD1 (6 bases). The CDR3 is 14 amino acids. Trimming cost V 3 bases and J 4 bases, with 12 bases left between them. The germline V gene has CDR1 MNHEY and CDR2 SVGAGI. The CDR3 loop reads CASSYRVGGTEAFF. The DNA for the CDR3 is TGTGCCAGCAGTTATAGGGTAGGGGGCACTGAAGCTTTCTTT.